The entry that follows covers one TCR beta chain sequence. This sample was taken from a study of blood T cell repertoires in COVID-19. Per the germline V gene, CDR1 is LGHDT and CDR2 is YNNKEL (reference sequence). V lost 4 bases and J lost 10; bases outside the gene matches: 8. The CDR3 runs 14 residues. Profiled with immunoSEQ multiplex PCR; TCRdb holds only in-frame clones, not every one. This sample has about 230,000 clones, with about 80% found just once. The receptor's source is a man over 45 with active or convalescent COVID-19. V is TRBV3-1 (or the pseudogene TRBV3-2) and J is TRBJ1-3; 9 bases line up with TRBD1. Sequencing used peripheral blood. The CDR3 sequence is CASSLKGQGGTIYF. CDR3 bases: TGTGCCAGCAGCCTAAAGGGACAGGGAGGGACCATATATTTT.